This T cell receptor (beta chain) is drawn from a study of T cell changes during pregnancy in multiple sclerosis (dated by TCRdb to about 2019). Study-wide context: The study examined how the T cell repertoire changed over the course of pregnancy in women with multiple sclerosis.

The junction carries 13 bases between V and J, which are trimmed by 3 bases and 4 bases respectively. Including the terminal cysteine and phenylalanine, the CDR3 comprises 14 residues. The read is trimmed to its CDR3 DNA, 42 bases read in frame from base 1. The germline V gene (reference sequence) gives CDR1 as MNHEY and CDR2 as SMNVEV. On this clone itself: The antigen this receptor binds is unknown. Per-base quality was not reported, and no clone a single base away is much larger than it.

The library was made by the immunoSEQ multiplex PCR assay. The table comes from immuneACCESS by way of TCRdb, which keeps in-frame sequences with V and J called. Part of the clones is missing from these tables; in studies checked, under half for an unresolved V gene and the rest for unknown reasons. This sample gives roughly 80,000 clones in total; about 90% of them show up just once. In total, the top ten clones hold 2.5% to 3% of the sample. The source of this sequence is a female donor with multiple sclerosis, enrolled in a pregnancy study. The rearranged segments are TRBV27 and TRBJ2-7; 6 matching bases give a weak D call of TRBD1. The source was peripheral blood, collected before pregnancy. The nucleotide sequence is TGTGCCAGCAGTTTTACAGGGAACCTGTACGAGCAGTACTTC. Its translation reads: CASSFTGNLYEQYF.